The source of this T cell receptor beta chain is a study of CD8 T cells in ankylosing spondylitis. This clonotype was recorded at least ten times. The CDR3 is 12 residues long. CDR1 ENHRY and CDR2 SYGVKD come from the germline V gene. The V end was cut by 6 bases, the J end by 4 bases, with 7 bases between. From the 5' RACE reads, TCRdb called clonotypes with MiXCR, one entry per CDR3 protein. The sample records 200,000 to 300,000 distinct CDR3 sequences, over 7% being singletons. The chain uses TRBV10-3 and TRBJ2-1; no clear D gene. The sample taken for sequencing was blood, either unsorted or a sorted T cell fraction (not recorded which). The sequence was collected from a female donor with ankylosing spondylitis or in good health (not recorded which). CDR3 DNA sequence: TGTGCCATCAGATCAGCTTACAATGAGCAGTTCTTC. This translates into CAIRSAYNEQFF.